Listed below are T cell receptor beta chains from one sample, sequenced in a study of T cell changes during pregnancy in multiple sclerosis. The table came from immunoSEQ multiplex PCR; TCRdb's copy has only in-frame clones and leaves some out. The data hold tens of thousands of clones, with 90% observed a single time. The starting material was peripheral blood, obtained in the first trimester of pregnancy. The source is a female donor in good health, enrolled as a control in a pregnancy study. The CDR3 runs from the conserved cysteine through the conserved F or W. Fields, in order: D gene, clone size, J gene, V gene, CDR3 protein, CDR3 DNA. D genes are given only for firm matches. Size is stated for part of the rows, as once, few or many counts, or as a class when the clone is expanded.

TRBD1 | few | TRBJ2-7 | TRBV2 | CASSELDRAYEQYF | TGTGCCAGCAGTGAGCTTGACAGGGCTTACGAGCAGTACTTC
. | . | TRBJ1-6 | TRBV27 | CASSSSSYNSPLHF | TGTGCCAGCAGTTCGAGCTCCTATAATTCACCCCTCCACTTT
. | . | TRBJ1-1 | TRBV18 | CASSLRNTEAFF | TGTGCCAGCTCCCTGAGAAACACTGAAGCTTTCTTT
. | . | TRBJ2-1 | TRBV21-1 | CASLTSGGDEPYNEQFF | TGTGCCAGTTTAACTAGCGGGGGGGACGAACCCTACAATGAGCAGTTCTTC
TRBD1 | once | TRBJ2-3 | TRBV27 | CASSLPQGAFSTDTQYF | TGTGCCAGCAGTTTACCCCAGGGGGCCTTTTCCACAGATACGCAGTATTTT
. | . | TRBJ1-4 | TRBV11-1 | CASSPKGSTNEKLFF | TGTGCCAGCAGCCCAAAAGGGAGCACCAATGAAAAACTGTTTTTT
TRBD1 | . | TRBJ1-2 | TRBV5-1 | CASSFSRGRGGYTF | TGCGCCAGCAGCTTCTCCAGGGGGCGCGGTGGCTACACCTTC
TRBD2 | . | TRBJ2-5 | TRBV7-2 | CASRNISGGAGAQYF | TGTGCCAGCAGAAATATAAGCGGGGGGGCTGGGGCCCAGTACTTC
TRBD1 | . | TRBJ1-5 | TRBV19 | CASGGQGGQPQHF | TGTGCCAGTGGGGGACAGGGAGGTCAGCCCCAGCATTTT
. | . | TRBJ2-1 | TRBV11-2 | CASSLEFGGSVHEQFF | TGTGCCAGCAGCTTAGAGTTCGGAGGGTCTGTCCATGAGCAGTTCTTC
. | few | TRBJ1-1 | TRBV30 | CAWTITEAFF | TGTGCCTGGACCATCACTGAAGCTTTCTTT
. | . | TRBJ1-5 | TRBV7-2 | CASSQGARQPQHF | TGTGCCAGCAGCCAGGGCGCCCGGCAGCCCCAGCATTTT
TRBD1 | . | TRBJ2-7 | TRBV14 | CASSQDDREMLIESGEQYF | TGTGCCAGCAGCCAAGATGACAGGGAGATGCTTATAGAATCAGGGGAGCAGTACTTC
. | once | TRBJ1-1 | TRBV19 | CATRSQRQRTF | TGTGCCACTCGTTCACAGCGACAGCGCACCTTT
. | . | TRBJ2-7 | TRBV19 | CASSNPHGLTEQYF | TGTGCCAGTAGTAACCCTCACGGTCTCACGGAGCAGTACTTC
. | . | TRBJ2-4 | TRBV27 | CASSLSPEGNIQYF | TGTGCCAGCAGTTTAAGCCCCGAGGGAAATATTCAGTACTTC
. | . | TRBJ2-1 | TRBV4-1 | CASSPTRPGESYNEQFF | TGCGCCAGCAGCCCCACTCGGCCGGGGGAGTCCTACAATGAGCAGTTCTTC
TRBD1 | once | TRBJ1-1 | TRBV7-9 | CASSRKTGSVTEAFF | TGTGCCAGCAGCCGTAAGACAGGGTCGGTCACTGAAGCTTTCTTT
. | . | TRBJ2-5 | TRBV2 | CASRQVETQYF | TGTGCCAGCCGCCAGGTGGAGACCCAGTACTTC
. | . | TRBJ2-5 | TRBV7-2 | CASRAFGGRFETQYF | TGTGCCTCACGGGCATTTGGGGGGAGGTTTGAGACCCAGTACTTC
TRBD1 | . | TRBJ2-7 | TRBV2 | CAKSTGQGRNEQYF | TGTGCCAAGTCAACCGGACAGGGAAGGAACGAGCAGTACTTC
. | . | TRBJ2-3 | TRBV11-3 | CASSLVNPGDTQYF | TGTGCCAGCAGCTTAGTAAACCCCGGAGATACGCAGTATTTT
. | . | TRBJ1-4 | TRBV18 | CASSPWGELNEKLFF | TGTGCCAGCTCACCATGGGGGGAGTTAAATGAAAAACTGTTTTTT
. | . | TRBJ2-1 | TRBV10-2 | CASSETDRSRYNEQFF | TGCGCCAGCAGTGAAACTGACAGGTCCAGATACAATGAGCAGTTCTTC
TRBD1 | . | TRBJ1-3 | TRBV10-3 | CAITAGGGNTIYF | TGTGCCATCACGGCAGGGGGCGGAAACACCATATATTTT
. | once | TRBJ2-3 | TRBV19 | CASSIGTYPPTDTQYF | TGTGCCAGTAGTATCGGGACTTATCCCCCCACAGATACGCAGTATTTT
TRBD1 | . | TRBJ2-7 | TRBV25-1 | CASRDRVHHEQYF | TGTGCCAGCCGGGACAGGGTTCACCACGAGCAGTACTTC
. | . | TRBJ1-5 | TRBV19 | CASIGGSNQPQHF | TGTGCCAGTATTGGAGGTTCCAATCAGCCCCAGCATTTT
. | . | TRBJ1-3 | TRBV21-1 | CASSNRQGYSGNTIYF | TGTGCCAGCAGCAATCGACAGGGGTACTCTGGAAACACCATATATTTT
TRBD1 | . | TRBJ1-5 | TRBV19 | CASSLGQGNQPQHF | TGTGCCAGTAGCCTCGGACAGGGGAACCAGCCCCAGCATTTT
TRBD2 | . | TRBJ2-2 | TRBV5-1 | CASSPTSGGLTGELFF | TGCGCCAGCAGCCCTACTAGCGGGGGTCTCACCGGGGAGCTGTTTTTT
. | . | TRBJ2-5 | TRBV30 | CAWSAGGGGEEETQYF | TGTGCCTGGAGTGCCGGGGGTGGAGGGGAGGAAGAGACCCAGTACTTC
. | . | TRBJ2-1 | TRBV4-3 | CASSPGTRLAQFF | TGCGCCAGCAGCCCCGGGACACGCCTAGCGCAGTTCTTC
TRBD1 | . | TRBJ1-6 | TRBV7-3 | CASSKDRAGGNSPLHF | TGTGCCAGCAGCAAAGACAGGGCTGGGGGTAATTCACCCCTCCACTTT
TRBD1 | . | TRBJ1-5 | TRBV6-6 | CASREQGNNQPQHF | TGTGCCAGTAGGGAACAGGGGAACAATCAGCCCCAGCATTTT
. | few | TRBJ1-2 | TRBV19 | CASSAGWGYTF | TGTGCCAGTAGCGCAGGGTGGGGCTACACCTTC
. | few | TRBJ1-1 | TRBV7-9 | CASSLQLEAFF | TGTGCCAGCAGCTTACAGTTAGAAGCTTTCTTT
. | . | TRBJ1-5 | TRBV6-4 | CASSGESNQPQHF | TGTGCCAGCAGTGGTGAGAGCAATCAGCCCCAGCATTTT
TRBD1 | . | TRBJ1-2 | TRBV10-3 | CAIGTGDGYTF | TGTGCCATAGGGACAGGGGACGGCTACACCTTC
. | few | TRBJ2-2 | TRBV5-4 | CASSSSGNTGELFF | TGTGCCAGCAGCTCTTCGGGGAACACCGGGGAGCTGTTTTTT
. | . | TRBJ1-2 | TRBV7-8 | CASSSGGDGYTF | TGTGCCAGCAGCTCTGGGGGGGACGGCTACACCTTC
. | . | TRBJ1-2 | TRBV18 | CASSPGQNYGYTF | TGTGCCAGCTCACCCGGACAGAACTATGGCTACACCTTC
. | . | TRBJ1-2 | TRBV7-3 | CASSRSGTEGDYGYTF | TGTGCCAGCAGCCGATCCGGGACGGAGGGAGACTATGGCTACACCTTC
TRBD1 | . | TRBJ1-3 | TRBV9 | CASSDSTGGFGNTIYF | TGTGCCAGCAGCGACTCGACAGGGGGCTTTGGAAACACCATATATTTT
. | . | TRBJ1-6 | TRBV9 | CASSVGYRGSPLHF | TGTGCCAGCAGCGTAGGATATCGGGGTTCACCCCTCCACTTT
TRBD1 | . | TRBJ1-1 | TRBV5-5 | CASSPWTGGYTEAFF | TGTGCCAGCAGCCCGTGGACAGGGGGCTACACTGAAGCTTTCTTT
TRBD1 | . | TRBJ1-1 | TRBV6-5 | CASSYLGQGVSEAFF | TGTGCCAGCAGTTACTTGGGACAGGGGGTCTCGGAAGCTTTCTTT
TRBD1 | once | TRBJ1-1 | TRBV11-3 | CASSRDRGSGGTEAFF | TGTGCCAGCAGCCGGGACAGGGGGTCTGGCGGGACTGAAGCTTTCTTT
. | . | TRBJ2-5 | TRBV9 | CASSVSIRGAQETQYF | TGTGCCAGCAGCGTGAGTATCCGCGGGGCCCAAGAGACCCAGTACTTC
. | . | TRBJ1-4 | TRBV7-9 | CASSLAATNEKLFF | TGTGCCAGCAGCTTGGCCGCAACTAATGAAAAACTGTTTTTT
TRBD1 | . | TRBJ1-6 | TRBV6-5 | CASSYRDRGSPLHF | TGTGCCAGCAGTTACAGGGACAGGGGATCACCCCTCCACTTT
. | . | TRBJ1-3 | TRBV29-1 | CSAGGGNTIYF | TGCAGCGCGGGCGGGGGAAACACCATATATTTT
TRBD2 | . | TRBJ2-2 | TRBV4-2 | CASSQDRTSGGLHTGELFF | TGTGCCAGCAGCCAAGATAGGACTAGCGGAGGTCTTCACACCGGGGAGCTGTTTTTT
. | . | TRBJ2-7 | TRBV2 | CATSQGLLTYEQYF | TGTGCCACCTCCCAGGGACTTCTGACCTACGAGCAGTACTTC